This TCR beta chain originates from a study of cytomegalovirus exposure and HLA in healthy donors. In the study overall: Unique TCRs from HLA-typed donors, 65 million to 85 million of them, were held in an early data release.

Looked up from germline, CDR1 is KGHSH and CDR2 is LQKENI. The V gene lost 2 bases and the J gene lost 3 bases, with 10 bases spanning the gap. This CDR3 spans 14 amino acids. Regarding this clone: Its cognate antigen is unknown.

Study-wide results and limits: The authors reported that TCR beta sequences could predict HLA-A and HLA-B alleles. These predictions were accurate for most subjects in the first cohort. Usually a TCR sequence was rare, but some public TCRs were found in many donors.

60 Vbeta and 13 Jbeta primers were used in PCR. Generated by immunoSEQ multiplex PCR, the TCRdb table keeps only in-frame clones and is missing some. The table includes over 150,000 clones, around 65% detected once. This receptor was identified in a woman in her thirties or forties in good health and CMV-seropositive. This chain joins TRBV18 and TRBJ1-1; D unresolved. Sample: PBMCs. In nucleotides, the CDR3 is TGTGCCAGCTCACCAAATTCGCGAGACACTGAAGCTTTCTTT. It codes for CASSPNSRDTEAFF.